Described below is a single TCR beta chain sequence and its context. The data were obtained in a study of blood T cells in healthy people across ages. For the study at large: Through template switching, about one barcoded beta molecule was captured per two T cells, as measured in model experiments.

A J-beta primer mix and a sample-barcoded 5' primer were used in a second PCR of roughly 6 to 11 cycles. TCRdb passed the 5' RACE reads through MiXCR, listing each CDR3 protein once. Among just over 800,000 distinct CDR3 sequences listed, about 59% were seen once. The CDR3 runs 14 residues. Losses at the gene ends were 6 bases for V and 7 bases for J; bases not matched to a gene: 6. Per the germline V gene, CDR1 is MNHNY and CDR2 is SVGAGI (reference sequence). The sequencing sample was made of blood. The chain couples TRBV6-6 to TRBJ1-6, with 7 bases lining up with TRBD1. The clonotype comes from a man younger than 45 in good health. This CDR3 is CASRTDRENSPLHF. The CDR3, as DNA: TGTGCCAGCAGGACTGACAGGGAGAATTCACCCCTCCACTTT.